The clone carrying this T cell receptor (beta chain) was counted once. This entry belongs to a study of T-cell reconstitution after alpha-beta-depleted transplantation in children. Researchers prepared the TCRbeta library using unique molecular identifiers, the study reports. TCRdb processed the PCR reads anew with MiXCR; each CDR3 protein has one entry. Of a few hundred thousand distinct CDR3 sequences listed, 25% to 30% are singletons. Material: PBMCs, obtained before TCRalphabeta/CD19-depleted stem cell transplant. This TCR was recovered from a boy younger than two with Wiskott-Aldrich syndrome, due to receive a stem cell transplant.

CDR3 residues: CASSLANSGPYEQYF. The CDR3 DNA sequence: TGTGCCAGCAGCTTAGCAAATAGCGGACCCTACGAGCAGTACTTC. The chain employs TRBV7-2 and TRBJ2-7, with D perhaps TRBD2 (6 bases). V was trimmed by 0 bases and J by 2 bases, leaving 11 bases between them. The CDR3 loop spans 15 amino acids. The germline V gene encodes CDR1 SGHTA and CDR2 FQGNSA.